This T cell receptor beta chain derives from a study of T cells after yellow fever vaccination. Study context: Preparation of fractions with low cell numbers was performed using SMART-Seq v4 Ultra Low Input.

TCRdb redid the calling of the 5' RACE reads with MiXCR, one entry per CDR3 protein. The repertoire holds 350,000 to 550,000 distinct CDR3 sequences, with about 19% as singletons. This clonotype was found a few times. Trimming cost V 4 bases and J 5 bases, with 11 bases left between them. The CDR3 is made up of 12 amino acids. Germline-derived CDR1 and CDR2 are DFQATT and SNEGSKA (reference sequence). The chain has TRBV20-1 and TRBJ2-5, with D perhaps TRBD1 or TRBD2 (5 bases each). Sequencing was performed on PBMCs, taken before the yellow fever booster vaccination. This TCR came from a man aged 18 to 29 who received the YFV17D yellow fever vaccine. The CDR3 DNA reads as TGCAGTGCTAATTTCAGGGAGGAGACCCAGTACTTC. Translated: CSANFREETQYF.